These 24 T cell receptor beta chains share one sample of origin, sequenced in a study of cytomegalovirus exposure and HLA in healthy donors. PCR primers comprised 60 Vbeta and 13 Jbeta primers. Assay used: immunoSEQ multiplex PCR; TCRdb lists only in-frame clones, some missing. The sample contains roughly 100,000 clones, over 65% of which appear only once. Sequencing was performed on PBMCs. These receptors originate from a female donor in good health and CMV-seropositive.

V usage is TRBV7-8 and J usage is TRBJ1-4, with TRBD1 as a possible D gene (5 bases). V was shortened by 1 base and J by 7 bases, with 10 bases between the two germline ends. CDR1 is SGHVS, CDR2 FQNEAQ, per germline. This CDR3 has 14 residues. The CDR3 nucleotides are TGTGCCAGCAGCTTAGTAGGGGCCAGTGAAAAACTGTTTTTT. It translates to CASSLVGASEKLFF.

The chain couples TRBV11-2 to TRBJ2-3; 14 bases are a match to TRBD2. The CDR3 contains 17 residues. V shed 3 bases, J shed 4 bases, and the junction held 6 bases outside the gene matches. Germline V lookup: CDR1 SGHAT, CDR2 FQNNGV. The CDR3 protein is CASSFWTSGRFADTQYF. The DNA for the CDR3 is TGTGCCAGCAGCTTCTGGACTAGCGGGAGGTTCGCAGATACGCAGTATTTT.

This clone has a handful of counts. The rearrangement links TRBV7-9 to TRBJ1-1, with 7 bases fitting TRBD1. Germline CDR1 and CDR2: SEHNR and FQNEAQ (reference sequence). CDR3 size: 12 residues. Germline trimming cut 1 base from V and 8 bases from J; bases unmatched to any gene: 1. The CDR3 protein is CASSLEQGEAFF. The CDR3 nucleotides read TGTGCCAGCAGCTTAGAACAGGGGGAAGCTTTCTTT.

V usage is TRBV28 and J usage is TRBJ2-1; TRBD2 agrees at 11 bases. V lost 3 bases to trimming and J lost 5 bases; unmatched junction nucleotides: 6. The CDR3 sequence is 16 residues long. CDR1 and CDR2 from the germline V gene are MDHEN and SYDVKM. CDR3 nucleotide sequence: TGTGCCAGCAGTTTCGTGACTAGCGGGACCCACAATGAGCAGTTCTTC. Encoded protein: CASSFVTSGTHNEQFF.

This chain uses TRBV27 with TRBJ1-2; 10 bases align to TRBD1. There are 19 residues in the CDR3. Germline values: CDR1 MNHEY, CDR2 SMNVEV (reference sequence). The trim removed 4 bases at V and 1 base at J, leaving 15 bases unmatched. CDR3 nucleotide sequence: TGTGCCAGCAGTTCCCTAACCGGGACAGGGGCAGGTCATAACTATGGCTACACCTTC. Its protein is CASSSLTGTGAGHNYGYTF.

This clone was detected a few times. The chain joins TRBV5-1 to TRBJ2-7; D might be TRBD2 (5 bases). Germline values: CDR1 SGHRS, CDR2 YFSETQ. The CDR3 has 14 residues. Trimming left V 4 bases short and J 0 bases short, with 11 bases between. CDR3 protein: CASSPGRGSYEQYF. For the CDR3, the DNA is TGCGCCAGCAGCCCGGGTCGGGGCTCCTACGAGCAGTACTTC.

The rearrangement uses TRBV4-2 and TRBJ2-7; possibly TRBD2 for D (6 bases). CDR1 and CDR2 (germline): LGHNA, YNFKEQ. This CDR3 has 15 amino acids. The V end was cut by 5 bases, the J end by 5 bases, with 19 bases between. This CDR3 reads CASSTSRDWADEQYF. The CDR3 DNA reads as TGTGCCAGCAGCACTAGCCGGGACTGGGCGGACGAGCAGTACTTC.

V is TRBV20-1 and J is TRBJ1-1, with 7 nucleotides matching TRBD1. The V gene end was trimmed by 1 base and the J gene end by 10 bases; junction bases not matched to a gene: 3. CDR1 and CDR2 (germline): DFQATT, SNEGSKA (reference sequence). This CDR3 region has 11 residues. CDR3 region: CSARGRGRAFF. The CDR3 region has the DNA TGCAGTGCTAGAGGAAGGGGGCGAGCTTTCTTT.

The chain combines TRBV6-5 with TRBJ1-2, with TRBD1 as a possible D gene (5 bases). The CDR3 sequence is 12 residues long. Germline V gene sequence: CDR1 MNHEY, CDR2 SVGAGI. With 5 bases removed from V and 7 bases from J, the gap between germline ends came to 11 bases. DNA for the CDR3: TGTGCCAGCAGTCCCGACAGATTTGGCTACACCTTC. Encoded protein: CASSPDRFGYTF.

The rearrangement uses TRBV28 and TRBJ1-1; D gene uncertain. Trimming pared 4 bases from V and 6 bases from J, leaving 9 bases between. The CDR3 has 12 amino acids. The germline CDR1 and CDR2 sequences are MDHEN and SYDVKM. The CDR3 DNA reads as TGTGCCAGCAGTTCGGGGAGGGCTGAAGCTTTCTTT. This codes for CASSSGRAEAFF. Supplemented by reference TRBV28 and TRBJ1-1, the full variable domain reads DVKVTQSSRYLVKRTGEKVFLECVQDMDHENMFWYRQDPGLGLRLIYFSYDVKMKEKGDIPEGYSVSREKKERFSLILESASTNQTSMYLCASSSGRAEAFFGQGTRLTVV.

Written as DNA, the CDR3 is TGTGCCAGCAGCTTGGCGGGTCTAAGCGGGAAAGATACGCAGTATTTT. Its protein is CASSLAGLSGKDTQYF. The chain uses TRBV5-4 and TRBJ2-3; TRBD2 matches 7 bases. Trimming took 0 bases from V and 5 from J; bases not matched to a gene: 9. Germline CDR1 and CDR2: SGHNT and YYREEE (reference sequence). The CDR3 covers 16 residues.

The J gene is TRBJ1-1, the V gene TRBV19; 8 positions match TRBD1. CDR3 length: 17 residues. Trimming cost V 1 base and J 0 bases; bases outside gene matches: 7. Germline CDR1 LNHDA, CDR2 SQIVND (reference sequence). The CDR3 here is CASSIVGTGRMNTEAFF. The CDR3 DNA is TGTGCCAGTAGTATAGTGGGGACAGGTCGCATGAACACTGAAGCTTTCTTT. The variable domain in full, with the rest retrieved from reference TRBV19 and TRBJ1-1, is DGGITQSPKYLFRKEGQNVTLSCEQNLNHDAMYWYRQDPGQGLRLIYYSQIVNDFQKGDIAEGYSVSREKKESFPLTVTSAQKNPTAFYLCASSIVGTGRMNTEAFFGQGTRLTVV.

The chain is built from TRBV7-9 and TRBJ1-4; possible D gene TRBD1, 5 bases. Per the germline V gene, CDR1 is SEHNR and CDR2 is FQNEAQ (reference sequence). V dropped 0 bases and J dropped 7 bases, with 9 bases sitting between them. CDR3 length equals 14 residues. The CDR3 DNA reads as TGTGCCAGCAGCTTAGCTGGGGCTAGTGAAAAACTGTTTTTT. As protein: CASSLAGASEKLFF.

This clone was detected only once. This sequence joins TRBV5-1 and TRBJ1-2, with unresolved D. The germline V gene encodes CDR1 SGHRS and CDR2 YFSETQ. With 5 bases removed from V and 1 base from J, the gap between germline ends came to 12 bases. This CDR3 has 14 residues. CDR3: CASSPSGGNYGYTF. The CDR3 DNA follows: TGCGCCAGCAGTCCTTCGGGTGGTAACTATGGCTACACCTTC.

The chain's CDR3 is CASSLGAGSGGRTDTQYF. For the CDR3, the DNA is TGTGCCAGCAGCTTAGGCGCGGGTAGCGGGGGACGCACAGATACGCAGTATTTT. This chain connects TRBV7-9 to TRBJ2-3; 9 bases map to TRBD2. The V gene end was trimmed by 1 base and the J gene end by 1 base; junction bases not matched to a gene: 9. Germline V gene data show CDR1 as SEHNR and CDR2 as FQNEAQ (reference sequence). The CDR3 extends over 18 amino acids.

This sequence joins TRBV5-1 and TRBJ1-1, with TRBD1 as a possible D gene (6 bases). The ends were cut back, 2 bases at V and 8 bases at J, with 16 bases in the middle. This CDR3 contains 14 residues. From germline, CDR1 is SGHRS and CDR2 YFSETQ. This CDR3 reads CASSFSKGTGEAFF. The DNA of the CDR3 is TGCGCCAGCAGCTTCAGTAAGGGAACAGGGGAAGCTTTCTTT.

The gene calls are TRBV27 and TRBJ1-1; no definite D call. There are 12 residues in the CDR3. CDR1 is MNHEY, CDR2 SMNVEV, per germline (reference sequence). With 7 bases removed from V and 5 bases from J, the gap between germline ends came to 11 bases. This chain's CDR3 is CASKDRRTEAFF. The CDR3 DNA is TGTGCCAGCAAAGATCGGAGAACTGAAGCTTTCTTT.

The J gene is TRBJ2-7, the V gene TRBV6-1; 7 bases agree with TRBD1. The CDR3 is 15 residues long. Germline CDR1 reads MNHNS; CDR2 reads SASEGT. Trimming at V came to 2 bases and at J to 2 bases, leaving 6 bases not matched to a gene. The CDR3 is CASSEFGTEPYEQYF. CDR3 DNA: TGTGCCAGCAGTGAATTTGGGACAGAACCCTACGAGCAGTACTTC.

The chain is built from TRBV29-1 and TRBJ2-7; 8 bases are shared with TRBD2. Germline CDR1 SQVTM, CDR2 ANQGSEA. After removal of 5 bases from V and 4 bases from J, the junction contained 1 base not matched to a gene. The CDR3 covers 11 residues. Here the CDR3 DNA reads TGCAGCGTTCGACTAGCGTACGAGCAGTACTTC. Translating it yields CSVRLAYEQYF.

As regards this clone: Other DNA sequences of this sample code for an identical CDR3. The chain couples TRBV9 to TRBJ2-1, with D maybe TRBD2 (6 bases). Germline V gives CDR1 SGDLS, CDR2 YYNGEE. The CDR3 loop spans 14 amino acids. Trimming cost V 4 bases and J 2 bases, with 10 bases left between them. The CDR3 here is CASSPGVTYNEQFF. As DNA, the CDR3 is TGTGCCAGCAGCCCGGGGGTGACCTACAATGAGCAGTTCTTC.

The J gene is TRBJ2-5, the V gene TRBV7-9; 9 positions agree with TRBD2. Germline CDR1 is SEHNR and CDR2 is FQNEAQ (reference sequence). The CDR3 is made up of 13 amino acids. With V trimmed by 10 bases and J by 5 bases, 8 bases remained unmatched. In nucleotides, the CDR3 is TGTGCCACCGGTCCCCTAGCGGGGGAGACCCAGTACTTC. Residues: CATGPLAGETQYF.

This clone has a single count. V gene TRBV11-2 combines with J gene TRBJ1-4; D call uncertain. The CDR3 runs to 16 residues. V lost 0 bases, J lost 1 base, and 9 bases lay in between. The germline V gene has CDR1 SGHAT and CDR2 FQNNGV. The CDR3 here is CASSLERSLTNEKLFF. Written as DNA, the CDR3 is TGTGCCAGCAGCTTAGAGCGGAGTCTAACTAATGAAAAACTGTTTTTT.

The chain is built from TRBV6-1 and TRBJ1-5; D is possibly TRBD1 (6 bases). V lost 10 bases and J 1 base, leaving 14 bases between the germline ends. The CDR3 is 14 residues long. Germline CDR1 is MNHNS and CDR2 is SASEGT. CDR3 DNA sequence: TGTGCCATCCGCCGGGACATGAGCAATCAGCCCCAGCATTTT. Its protein is CAIRRDMSNQPQHF.

This clone was counted only a few times. This chain uses TRBV6-1 with TRBJ1-2; 8 positions match TRBD1. The V gene end was trimmed by 1 base and the J gene end by 7 bases; junction bases not matched to a gene: 5. The CDR3 loop spans 14 amino acids. The germline CDR1 and CDR2 sequences are MNHNS and SASEGT. CDR3 loop: CASSEVRGQGGYTF. The CDR3 coding sequence is TGTGCCAGCAGTGAAGTCAGGGGGCAAGGTGGCTACACCTTC.